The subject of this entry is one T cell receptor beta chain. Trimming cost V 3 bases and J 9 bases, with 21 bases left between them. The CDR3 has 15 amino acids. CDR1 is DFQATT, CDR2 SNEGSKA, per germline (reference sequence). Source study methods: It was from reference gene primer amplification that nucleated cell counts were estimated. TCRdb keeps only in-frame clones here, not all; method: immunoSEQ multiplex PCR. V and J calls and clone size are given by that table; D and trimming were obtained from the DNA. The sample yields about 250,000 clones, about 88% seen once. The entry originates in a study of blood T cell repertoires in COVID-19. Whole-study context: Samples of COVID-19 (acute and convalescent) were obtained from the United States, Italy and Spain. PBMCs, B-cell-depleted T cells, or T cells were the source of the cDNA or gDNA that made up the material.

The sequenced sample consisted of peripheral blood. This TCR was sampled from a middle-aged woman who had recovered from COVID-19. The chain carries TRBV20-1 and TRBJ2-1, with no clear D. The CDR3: CSASWARHGIPEQFF. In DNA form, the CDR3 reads TGCAGTGCTAGTTGGGCCCGGCACGGTATCCCTGAGCAGTTCTTC.